Listed below are T cell receptor beta chains from one sample, sequenced in a study of control samples from healthy donors and cancer patients. Clones were sequenced by immunoSEQ multiplex PCR, and TCRdb holds only the in-frame ones, with some missing. Of 100,000 to 150,000 clones listed, around nine tenths are singletons. Sequencing was carried out using blood. The receptors originated from a man aged 45-65 years in good health. Each CDR3 is given with its conserved first and last residue. A D gene is named only where the DNA matches it firmly. A clone size is listed for some rows: how often the clone was seen (once, few, many), or a class if it is expanded.

D: NA; J: TRBJ1-2; V: TRBV11-2; size: NA; DNA: TGTGCCAGCAGCTTAGATCGTGAGACAGGTTCTACTGGCTACACCTTC; CDR3: CASSLDRETGSTGYTF
D: NA; J: TRBJ1-1; V: TRBV4-1; size: once; DNA: TGCGCCAGCAGCCAAGTCAGGGTCGGTGGCACTGAAGCTTTCTTT; CDR3: CASSQVRVGGTEAFF
D: NA; J: TRBJ2-7; V: TRBV5-1; size: once; DNA: TGCGCCAGCAGCCCCACCGGAGGGGTGGAGGGGGACCTTGGCGAGCAGTACTTC; CDR3: CASSPTGGVEGDLGEQYF
D: NA; J: TRBJ2-2; V: TRBV25-1; size: NA; DNA: TGTGCCAGCAGTGACGGACCGAACACCGGGGAGCTGTTTTTT; CDR3: CASSDGPNTGELFF
D: NA; J: TRBJ2-6; V: TRBV5-1; size: NA; DNA: TGCGCCAGCAGTGTTACTTCCTCTGGGGCCAACGTCCTGACTTTC; CDR3: CASSVTSSGANVLTF
D: NA; J: TRBJ2-7; V: TRBV7-9; size: few; DNA: TGTGCCAGCAGCTTAGGAGAAGGGGGAGATTTATCCTACGAGCAGTACTTC; CDR3: CASSLGEGGDLSYEQYF
D: NA; J: TRBJ2-6; V: TRBV2; size: NA; DNA: TGTGCCAGCAGTGTTAGTATTTCTGGGGCCAACGTCCTGACTTTC; CDR3: CASSVSISGANVLTF
D: NA; J: TRBJ2-7; V: TRBV27; size: NA; DNA: TGTGCCAGCAGTTTATCCCGGGGGCCTGCCTACGAGCAGTACTTC; CDR3: CASSLSRGPAYEQYF
D: TRBD1; J: TRBJ1-6; V: TRBV25-1; size: NA; DNA: TGTGCCAGCAGTGAATCTCGACAGGGTAATTCACCCCTCCACTTT; CDR3: CASSESRQGNSPLHF
D: NA; J: TRBJ1-2; V: TRBV15; size: NA; DNA: TGTGCCACCAGCAGGGGGACAATTTCTAACTATGGCTACACCTTC; CDR3: CATSRGTISNYGYTF
D: NA; J: TRBJ1-5; V: TRBV2; size: NA; DNA: TGTGCCAGCAGTGAAGCGAGGACCGGCGTGGGGCAGCCCCAGCATTTT; CDR3: CASSEARTGVGQPQHF
D: NA; J: TRBJ2-7; V: TRBV7-8; size: NA; DNA: TGTGCCAGCAGCCCGCGTACAGGGTCCTACGAGCAGTACTTC; CDR3: CASSPRTGSYEQYF
D: NA; J: TRBJ1-2; V: TRBV28; size: NA; DNA: TGTGCCAGCAGTATCTCTCTGTATGGCTACACCTTC; CDR3: CASSISLYGYTF
D: TRBD1; J: TRBJ1-6; V: TRBV10-3; size: NA; DNA: TGTGCCATCAAGGAACAGGGGGCGGGGAATTCACCCCTCCACTTT; CDR3: CAIKEQGAGNSPLHF
D: NA; J: TRBJ2-5; V: TRBV7-3; size: NA; DNA: TGTGCCAGCAGTAAAAGCTACCAAGAGACCCAGTACTTC; CDR3: CASSKSYQETQYF
D: NA; J: TRBJ1-6; V: TRBV30; size: NA; DNA: TGTGCCTGGGCAGCCAGGGCACTTTCACCCCTCCACTTT; CDR3: CAWAARALSPLHF
D: TRBD2; J: TRBJ2-3; V: TRBV9; size: NA; DNA: TGTGCCAGCAGCGTAGTCCTAGCGGGGGGTACAGATACGCAGTATTTT; CDR3: CASSVVLAGGTDTQYF
D: NA; J: TRBJ2-7; V: TRBV6-1; size: NA; DNA: TGTGCCAGCAGTGGCGGAGGGCAGGGCCTCTCCTACGAGCAGTACTTC; CDR3: CASSGGGQGLSYEQYF
D: TRBD1; J: TRBJ1-2; V: TRBV9; size: NA; DNA: TGTGCCAGCAGACCCGGGACAGGGCCCAACTATGGCTACACCTTC; CDR3: CASRPGTGPNYGYTF
D: NA; J: TRBJ1-6; V: TRBV11-2; size: NA; DNA: TGTGCCAGCAGCAGATTTAATTCACCCCTCCACTTT; CDR3: CASSRFNSPLHF
D: TRBD1; J: TRBJ1-5; V: TRBV24-1; size: NA; DNA: TGTGCCACCAGTGCGACAGGGGGTAGGCAGCCCCAGCATTTT; CDR3: CATSATGGRQPQHF